Each of the 16 T cell receptor beta chains below was sequenced from the same sample in a study of OX40 agonist ivuxolimab in advanced cancers. Measured with immunoSEQ multiplex PCR; TCRdb has only the in-frame clones, and not every one. This sample has 55,000 to 75,000 clones, with about 82% found just once. The sample in question was CD4+ or CD8+ T cells sorted from blood, obtained in a trial of the OX40 agonist ivuxolimab. The source is an adult with an advanced solid tumor such as melanoma, head and neck, liver or kidney cancer.

V and J are TRBV5-1 and TRBJ2-2; perhaps TRBD2 as D (6 bases). Trimming took 6 bases from V and 4 from J, leaving 13 bases between them. The CDR3 is 14 amino acids. The V gene's germline CDR1 is SGHRS and CDR2 YFSETQ. The CDR3: CASTRLGGTGELFF. The CDR3 nucleotides are TGCGCCAGCACACGGTTGGGGGGCACCGGGGAGCTGTTTTTT.

The chain carries TRBV5-1 and TRBJ2-2, with D unresolved. Trimming shortened V by 0 bases and J by 6 bases, and 9 bases separated the two germline ends. The CDR3 is 14 residues long. Germline V gene lookup returns CDR1 SGHRS and CDR2 YFSETQ. The DNA for the CDR3 is TGCGCCAGCAGCTTGGAAGGGCCTCCCGGGGAGCTGTTTTTT. Its translation: CASSLEGPPGELFF.

The chain is built from TRBV19 and TRBJ2-5; TRBD1 might be the D (5 bases). In germline, CDR1 is LNHDA, CDR2 SQIVND (reference sequence). This CDR3 has 14 amino acids. The V gene lost 2 bases and the J gene lost 4 bases, with 11 bases spanning the gap. The chain's CDR3 is CASSIRAGLETQYF. DNA for the CDR3: TGTGCCAGTAGTATAAGGGCAGGGCTAGAGACCCAGTACTTC.

V gene TRBV5-4 combines with J gene TRBJ2-1, with 9 bases fitting TRBD2. Germline-derived CDR1 and CDR2 are SGHNT and YYREEE (reference sequence). The CDR3 consists of 18 residues. V lost 4 bases to trimming and J lost 0 bases; unmatched junction nucleotides: 11. DNA for the CDR3: TGTGCCAGCAGCCCGGGGGGCGCGGGAGGGAGCTCCTACAATGAGCAGTTCTTC. Amino acid sequence: CASSPGGAGGSSYNEQFF.

This clone was seen only a few times. CDR3 in amino acids: CAWSQAYEQYF. DNA for the CDR3: TGTGCCTGGAGTCAGGCCTACGAGCAGTACTTC. The V call is TRBV30, the J call TRBJ2-7; D is ambiguous. This CDR3 is built from 11 residues. Germline V gene data show CDR1 as GTSNPN and CDR2 as SVGIG (reference sequence). V lost 2 bases and J lost 2, with 4 bases in between.

The DNA of the CDR3 is TGTGCCAGCAGCTATGGGACAGGGGGCACAGATACGCAGTATTTT. Protein product: CASSYGTGGTDTQYF. V and J are TRBV5-8 and TRBJ2-3; 10 bases fit TRBD1. CDR1 is SGHTS and CDR2 is YDEGEE in the germline V gene. This CDR3 has 15 amino acids. Trimming cost V 3 bases and J 1 base; bases outside gene matches: 2.

The J gene is TRBJ1-1, the V gene TRBV5-1; possible D gene TRBD1, 6 bases. The CDR3 sequence is 13 residues long. V was pared by 4 bases and J by 5 bases, with 12 bases between. Germline V gene sequence: CDR1 SGHRS, CDR2 YFSETQ. CDR3 nucleotide sequence: TGCGCCAGCAGCCGACAGGCGGGTACTGAAGCTTTCTTT. Amino acids: CASSRQAGTEAFF.

The V call is TRBV4-2, the J call TRBJ2-6, with D hard to call. Germline CDR1 is LGHNA and CDR2 is YNFKEQ. Trimming shortened V by 0 bases and J by 0 bases, and 6 bases separated the two germline ends. This CDR3 contains 16 residues. The CDR3 bases are TGTGCCAGCAGCCAAGACCCGATCTCTGGGGCCAACGTCCTGACTTTC. Its translation is CASSQDPISGANVLTF.

The gene calls are TRBV27 and TRBJ2-3; 11 nucleotides line up with TRBD2. The germline V gene encodes CDR1 MNHEY and CDR2 SMNVEV (reference sequence). V shed 5 bases, J shed 4 bases, and the junction held 11 bases outside the gene matches. This CDR3 has 17 residues. The chain's CDR3 is CASSTSTSGTRPDTQYF. The CDR3 bases are TGTGCCAGCAGTACCTCGACTAGCGGGACCCGCCCAGATACGCAGTATTTT.

This clone occurred a few times. The chain is built from TRBV25-1 and TRBJ2-1, with 8 bases matching TRBD2. This CDR3 has 16 residues. Germline lookup yields CDR1 MGHDK and CDR2 SYGVNS. V trimming: 5 bases; J trimming: 6 bases; junction bases outside the gene matches: 12. The CDR3 sequence is CASSTSSGWGGNEQFF. DNA of the CDR3: TGTGCCAGCAGTACTTCTAGCGGGTGGGGTGGCAATGAGCAGTTCTTC.

This clone was seen a single time. The chain couples TRBV28 to TRBJ2-7; D uncertain. Trimming took 4 bases from V and 2 from J, leaving 12 bases between them. From germline, CDR1 is MDHEN and CDR2 SYDVKM. This CDR3 contains 14 residues. CDR3 in DNA: TGTGCCAGCAGTTCCCCTGAGGTCGCCTACGAGCAGTACTTC. It codes for CASSSPEVAYEQYF.

This chain joins TRBV29-1 and TRBJ1-1; D is perhaps TRBD1 (6 bases). The CDR3 length is 12 residues. Between the trimmed V and J ends, which lost 4 bases and 8 bases, there was a span of 14 bases. Germline CDR1 SQVTM, CDR2 ANQGSEA. The CDR3 region has the DNA TGCAGCGTTGGCCCGGGGGGCACGGAAGCTTTCTTT. It encodes CSVGPGGTEAFF.

The J gene is TRBJ2-7, the V gene TRBV4-3; 7 nucleotides agree with TRBD2. The CDR3 consists of 18 residues. CDR1 LGHNA and CDR2 YSLEER come from the germline V gene. Losses at the gene ends were 3 bases for V and 3 bases for J; bases not matched to a gene: 17. The CDR3: CASSQGSLYGGTNYEQYF. The CDR3 DNA is TGCGCCAGCAGCCAGGGATCCCTGTACGGAGGGACTAACTACGAGCAGTACTTC.

Remarks on this clone: The sample holds other DNA sequences that translate to the same CDR3. This chain joins TRBV11-3 and TRBJ1-1, with 7 bases matching TRBD1. The V gene's germline CDR1 is SGHNT and CDR2 YENEEA. The CDR3 has 15 residues. Unmatched junction bases numbered 3, after V lost 0 bases and J lost 2 bases. The CDR3 sequence is CASSLDGTVNTEAFF. DNA of the CDR3: TGTGCCAGCAGCTTAGATGGGACAGTTAACACTGAAGCTTTCTTT.

The CDR3 loop reads CASSGTSNTDTQYF. In DNA, the CDR3 is TGTGCCAGCAGCGGGACTTCCAACACAGATACGCAGTATTTT. The chain employs TRBV27 and TRBJ2-3; the D gene is possibly TRBD2 (6 bases). This CDR3 spans 14 amino acids. V was shortened by 6 bases and J by 2 bases, with 12 bases between the two germline ends. The germline CDR1 and CDR2 sequences are MNHEY and SMNVEV (reference sequence).

The rearrangement links TRBV15 to TRBJ1-1, with TRBD1 as a possible D gene (5 bases). The V and J ends lost 0 bases and 6 bases respectively, with 14 bases between them. The CDR3 consists of 15 residues. Germline CDR1 LNHNV, CDR2 YYDKDF (reference sequence). The CDR3 loop is CATSREQGRGSEAFF. The CDR3 coding sequence is TGTGCCACCAGCAGAGAACAAGGGCGGGGGTCTGAAGCTTTCTTT.